What follows are 13 T cell receptor beta chains derived from one specimen sequenced in a study of T-cell memory formation after mild COVID-19. TCRdb re-called the 5' RACE reads through MiXCR, storing one row per CDR3 protein. This table holds about 560,000 distinct CDR3 sequences, about a fifth found once. The sequenced sample consisted of PBMCs or a T cell subset sorted from them (not recorded which). The receptor source for this set is an adult woman who had mild COVID-19 (a few samples of this study predate the infection). Cell type and time point are not known.

This clonotype was seen a handful of times. The chain combines TRBV5-6 with TRBJ2-3, with 9 bases that match TRBD2. V lost 5 bases and J lost 2; bases outside the gene matches: 9. The CDR3 spans 16 residues. Germline CDR1 is SGHDT and CDR2 is YYEEEE. CDR3 nucleotides: TGTGCCAGCAGGCTGGGAGCGGGGGGCACCACAGATACGCAGTATTTT. It translates to CASRLGAGGTTDTQYF.

This clonotype turned up a few times. The chain couples TRBV5-5 to TRBJ1-1; no reliable D call. V shed 1 base and J shed 0 bases, with 7 bases lying between them. Germline CDR1 reads SGHKS; CDR2 reads YYEKEE (reference sequence). The CDR3 runs to 14 residues. As DNA, the CDR3 is TGTGCCAGCAGCTTGTTCAGAATGAACACTGAAGCTTTCTTT. This encodes CASSLFRMNTEAFF.

This clonotype is a singleton in its sample. A clone one base away is much larger, so this may be a read error. The chain joins TRBV5-6 to TRBJ2-3; the D is unclear. CDR1 is SGHDT and CDR2 is YYEEEE in the germline V gene. Trimming shortened V by 2 bases and J by 0 bases, and 7 bases separated the two germline ends. This CDR3 has 14 residues. Here the CDR3 reads CASSFGFSTDTQYF. The CDR3 DNA follows: TGTGCCAGCAGCTTCGGGTTTAGCACAGATACGCAGTATTTT.

The chain has TRBV27 and TRBJ2-7; 7 bases match TRBD2. Germline loops: CDR1 MNHEY, CDR2 SMNVEV (reference sequence). The length of the CDR3 is 14 residues. The ends lost 3 bases at V and 2 bases at J; junction bases unmatched: 4. This CDR3 reads CASSFGLEPYEQYF. For the CDR3, the DNA is TGTGCCAGCAGTTTCGGACTAGAGCCCTACGAGCAGTACTTC.

Only a few counts were recorded for this clonotype. Written as DNA, the CDR3 is TGTGCCAGCTCACCTTCGGGGGTCGCAGATACGCAGTATTTT. It is translated as CASSPSGVADTQYF. This chain connects TRBV18 to TRBJ2-3, with D possibly TRBD2 on 6 matching bases. The CDR3 runs to 14 residues. V was shortened by 3 bases and J by 4 bases, with 11 bases between the two germline ends. From germline, CDR1 is KGHSH and CDR2 LQKENI.

The chain combines TRBV19 with TRBJ1-2; D gene ambiguous. The V and J ends lost 6 bases and 6 bases respectively, with 17 bases between them. CDR3 length: 14 amino acids. The germline gives CDR1 LNHDA, CDR2 SQIVND (reference sequence). As DNA, the CDR3 is TGTGCCAGTAGCCAATTCCGCCCCGGGGATGGCTACACCTTC. Residues: CASSQFRPGDGYTF.

The V and J genes are TRBV29-1 and TRBJ2-1; 8 bases fit TRBD2. After removal of 4 bases from V and 5 bases from J, the junction contained 4 bases not matched to a gene. CDR3 length: 13 residues. Germline CDR1 reads SQVTM; CDR2 reads ANQGSEA. CDR3 residues: CSVVLAVNNEQFF. Here the CDR3 DNA reads TGCAGCGTTGTACTAGCGGTTAACAATGAGCAGTTCTTC.

This clonotype has ten or more counts. This chain links TRBV7-6 with TRBJ1-2, with a weak D call TRBD1 (5 bases). V gave up 10 bases and J gave up 7 bases, with 22 bases separating them. The CDR3 has 14 amino acids. Germline CDR1 reads SGHVS; CDR2 reads FNYEAQ. DNA of the CDR3: TGTGCCACCACTCAAGACCCGGGGCTGGGTGGCTACACCTTC. Translating gives CATTQDPGLGGYTF.

In DNA, the CDR3 is TGCGCCAGCAGCCGCTCACAACTCCACGGGGACAGGGCCTATGGCTACACCTTC. It specifies CASSRSQLHGDRAYGYTF. The chain is built from TRBV4-3 and TRBJ1-2; 9 bases are shared with TRBD1. The trim removed 4 bases at V and 4 bases at J, leaving 16 bases unmatched. CDR3 length equals 18 residues. The V gene's germline CDR1 is LGHNA and CDR2 YSLEER.

This CDR3 reads CSARGTVGTDTQYF. In DNA form, the CDR3 reads TGCAGTGCTAGGGGGACAGTGGGGACAGATACGCAGTATTTT. This chain links TRBV20-1 with TRBJ2-3; 7 bases map to TRBD1. CDR3 length equals 14 residues. Germline CDR1 reads DFQATT; CDR2 reads SNEGSKA (reference sequence). Germline trimming cut 3 bases from V and 3 bases from J; bases unmatched to any gene: 6.

This clonotype was observed a handful of times. The CDR3 DNA sequence: TGCAGCGCAAGTGGGCTAGCGGGAAGAAAAACAGATACGCAGTATTTT. Encoded protein: CSASGLAGRKTDTQYF. This rearrangement joins TRBV29-1 to TRBJ2-3, with TRBD2 matching over 9 bases. In germline, CDR1 is SQVTM, CDR2 ANQGSEA. V gave up 7 bases and J gave up 3 bases; unmatched junction bases: 14. This CDR3 has 16 amino acids.

This chain connects TRBV12-3 or TRBV12-4 to TRBJ1-3; the D gene is possibly TRBD1 (6 bases). CDR3 size: 15 residues. Trimming took off 4 bases at V and 0 bases at J, with 10 bases between the two ends. The CDR3 sequence: CASSSGVGSGNTIYF. Here the CDR3 DNA reads TGTGCCAGCAGTTCAGGGGTGGGCTCTGGAAACACCATATATTTT.

The chain links TRBV15 to TRBJ2-3, with 10 bases that match TRBD2. V was clipped by 1 base and J by 10 bases; unmatched bases: 11. Germline V gene lookup returns CDR1 LNHNV and CDR2 YYDKDF (reference sequence). This CDR3 region has 16 residues. The CDR3 DNA sequence: TGTGCCACCAGCAGAGGTCATAGCGGGGGGCCCGCAGCGCAGTATTTT. Residues: CATSRGHSGGPAAQYF.